This T cell receptor beta chain was identified during a study of blood T cell repertoires in COVID-19. Study-level information: The study drew acute and convalescent COVID-19 samples from the United States, Italy and Spain. The analysed material was cDNA or gDNA that came from T cells, B-cell-depleted T cells, or PBMCs.

Produced via immunoSEQ multiplex PCR; TCRdb's table is partial and in-frame only. The profile covers fewer than 140,000 clones, with 71% appearing a single time and roughly 0.9% taken by the ten largest. The CDR3 length is 16 residues. The ends lost 0 bases at V and 9 bases at J; junction bases unmatched: 11. Germline V gene data show CDR1 as MNHNS and CDR2 as SASEGT. The TCR sequence derives from a human donor with acute or convalescent COVID-19. The donor label of this sample is uncertain. The V call is TRBV6-1, the J call TRBJ1-5; TRBD1 matches at 7 bases. Sequenced input: peripheral blood. This CDR3 reads CASSEARMTGRVPQHF. The CDR3, as DNA: TGTGCCAGCAGTGAAGCGCGGATGACAGGGCGGGTGCCCCAGCATTTT.